One and the same sample provided the 14 T cell receptor beta chains below, sequenced in a study of technical replicates of blood from a handful of donors (TCRdb year 2017). Library generation was performed with the immunoSEQ multiplex PCR assay. Held by TCRdb, this immuneACCESS table contains in-frame sequences only and omits some clones. Under half of the omission traces to an unresolved V gene where checked; the cause of the rest is unknown. For this sample there are about 62,000 clones; roughly nine tenths appear just once. In total, the top ten clones hold around 4.9% of the sample. The specimen sequenced was PBMCs. The receptors come from a human donor in good health. Some clones in this sample may be carry-over from other donors' samples.

The chain carries TRBV4-1 and TRBJ2-1; 10 bases line up with TRBD2. Germline loops: CDR1 MGHRA, CDR2 YSYEKL. The CDR3 consists of 18 residues. V lost 2 bases to trimming and J lost 7 bases; unmatched junction nucleotides: 14. CDR3 bases: TGCGCCAGCAGCCAACCCTTTAGTTTAGCGGGGGGTGGGAATGAGCAGTTCTTC. Translation gives CASSQPFSLAGGGNEQFF.

This clone was found once. V usage is TRBV27 and J usage is TRBJ2-5, with 12 bases lining up with TRBD2. The end of the DNA aligns better with TRBJ2-7, so the J call may be wrong. The CDR3 consists of 16 residues. Germline loops: CDR1 MNHEY, CDR2 SMNVEV (reference sequence). Here the CDR3 DNA reads TGTGCCAGCAGTTCCGGACTAGCGGGAAACTCCTACGAGCAGTACTTC. Protein sequence: CASSSGLAGNSYEQYF.

The rearrangement uses TRBV25-1 and TRBJ2-3, with D uncertain. Germline CDR1 and CDR2: MGHDK and SYGVNS. The CDR3 covers 14 residues. V was clipped by 6 bases and J by 3 bases, with 13 bases between them. CDR3 sequence reads: CASSSRLATDTQYF. Written as DNA, the CDR3 is TGTGCCAGCAGCAGCAGGTTGGCGACAGATACGCAGTATTTT.

The J gene is TRBJ2-7, the V gene TRBV11-1; 7 nucleotides agree with TRBD2. CDR3 length: 14 amino acids. After removal of 5 bases from V and 3 bases from J, the junction contained 7 bases not matched to a gene. Germline CDR1 SGHAT, CDR2 FQDESV (reference sequence). The CDR3 DNA is TGTGCCAGCAGCCGTACTAGCGAGAACTACGAGCAGTACTTC. Its translation is CASSRTSENYEQYF.

This clone has just one count. This sequence joins TRBV2 and TRBJ2-1; D uncertain. Germline CDR1 reads SNHLY; CDR2 reads FYNNEI. This CDR3 is built from 14 residues. Trimming took off 1 base at V and 5 bases at J, with 9 bases between the two ends. This CDR3 is CASSEELVDNEQFF. CDR3 bases: TGTGCCAGCAGTGAAGAACTGGTCGACAATGAGCAGTTCTTC.

This clone was seen just once. The gene calls are TRBV27 and TRBJ2-1; 15 nucleotides align to TRBD2. CDR1 MNHEY and CDR2 SMNVEV come from the germline V gene (reference sequence). V was clipped by 7 bases and J by 4 bases; unmatched bases: 11. The CDR3 has 18 residues. The CDR3 DNA sequence: TGTGCCAGCACTCCCGGCGGGACTAGCGGGGGGAGGTACAATGAGCAGTTCTTC. This codes for CASTPGGTSGGRYNEQFF.

The chain recombines TRBV7-3 with TRBJ1-3; 7 nucleotides line up with TRBD1. CDR1 and CDR2 (germline): SGHTA, FQGTGA. This CDR3 has 15 residues. V dropped 5 bases and J dropped 3; count of bases not matched to a gene: 7. CDR3: CASSLHRGGGNTIYF. Here the CDR3 DNA reads TGTGCCAGCAGCCTCCACAGGGGCGGTGGAAACACCATATATTTT.

The V gene is TRBV30, the J gene TRBJ2-2, with TRBD1 identical over 9 bases. Germline V gene lookup returns CDR1 GTSNPN and CDR2 SVGIG (reference sequence). V lost 4 bases, J lost 4 bases, and 4 bases stayed unmatched. The CDR3 consists of 14 residues. The CDR3 sequence is CAWTRDRVTGELFF. CDR3 DNA: TGTGCCTGGACCAGGGACAGGGTCACCGGGGAGCTGTTTTTT. Combining the CDR3 with reference TRBV30 and TRBJ2-2 gives the whole variable domain SQTIHQWPATLVQPVGSPLSLECTVEGTSNPNLYWYRQAAGRGLQLLFYSVGIGQISSEVPQNLSASRPQDRQFILSSKKLLLSDSGFYLCAWTRDRVTGELFFGEGSRLTVL.

This clone was recorded only once. This chain joins TRBV11-3 and TRBJ2-1; 9 nucleotides line up with TRBD1. Germline V gene lookup returns CDR1 SGHNT and CDR2 YENEEA. The CDR3 contains 15 residues. J gave up 7 bases and V 5 bases, and 9 bases lay outside the gene matches. CDR3 amino acids: CASSRDRAVGNEQFF. As DNA, the CDR3 is TGTGCCAGCAGCCGGGACAGGGCGGTAGGAAATGAGCAGTTCTTC.

DNA of the CDR3: TGTGCCAGCAGCCAAGATACTGGGACTAGTGTACTCTACGAGCAGTACTTC. It translates to CASSQDTGTSVLYEQYF. The gene calls are TRBV4-2 and TRBJ2-7; 8 bases match TRBD2. CDR1 is LGHNA, CDR2 YNFKEQ, per germline. CDR3 length equals 17 residues. The junction had 10 bases not matched to a gene; V was cut back by 0 bases and J by 3 bases.

The chain uses TRBV5-4 and TRBJ2-7; 7 bases agree with TRBD1. The V gene's germline CDR1 is SGHNT and CDR2 YYREEE (reference sequence). The CDR3 contains 16 residues. V gave up 2 bases and J gave up 2 bases; unmatched junction bases: 10. CDR3 sequence reads: CASSLGQGVGAYEQYF. Written as DNA, the CDR3 is TGTGCCAGCAGCTTAGGCCAGGGGGTCGGAGCCTACGAGCAGTACTTC.

The chain is built from TRBV30 and TRBJ2-1, with 7 bases that match TRBD1. This CDR3 is built from 12 residues. Trimming at V came to 0 bases and at J to 7 bases, leaving 0 bases not matched to a gene. Germline V gene data show CDR1 as GTSNPN and CDR2 as SVGIG (reference sequence). The chain's CDR3 is CAWSVQGNEQFF. The CDR3 bases are TGTGCCTGGAGTGTACAGGGGAATGAGCAGTTCTTC.

The chain is built from TRBV7-6 and TRBJ2-7, with 8 bases identical to TRBD1. Looked up from germline, CDR1 is SGHVS and CDR2 is FNYEAQ. The J segment lost 2 bases and the V segment lost 4 bases, leaving 7 bases of the junction unmatched. CDR3 length equals 15 residues. In DNA, the CDR3 is TGTGCCAGCAGCTCGTCCCCGACAGGGGCCTACGAGCAGTACTTC. Translating it yields CASSSSPTGAYEQYF.

V gene TRBV9 combines with J gene TRBJ2-1; 9 positions match TRBD2. CDR1 and CDR2 (germline): SGDLS, YYNGEE. CDR3 length equals 15 residues. With V trimmed by 4 bases and J by 6 bases, 8 bases remained unmatched. CDR3 sequence: CASSFSGGSGNEQFF. The CDR3 DNA reads TGTGCCAGCAGCTTTAGCGGGGGTTCGGGCAATGAGCAGTTCTTC.